The clone carrying this T cell receptor (beta chain) was counted a single time. Its matching antigen is unknown. Sorted subsets were CFSE-labeled and cultured four to six days with allogeneic dendritic cells. FACS sorted CD4+ or CD8+ T cells into CD45RA+ naive and CD45RO+ memory. CDR1 and CDR2 (germline): ENHRY, SYGVKD. The CDR3 is made up of 16 amino acids. V was pared by 3 bases and J by 4 bases, with 16 bases between. The sample belongs to a study of regulatory dendritic cells for organ transplantation. Assay: immunoSEQ multiplex PCR; the TCRdb copy retains only in-frame clones and omits some. The sample includes approximately 22,000 clones, 65% to 90% of them seen just once.

This TCR came from a human donor in good health. Sequences were obtained from naive CD4+ T cells from blood cultured with dendritic cells. Subset defined: CD45RA+ naive T cells. The rearrangement links TRBV10-3 to TRBJ1-3; D might be TRBD1 (5 bases). CDR3 protein: CAISDQGKVLGNTIYF. As DNA, the CDR3 is TGTGCCATCAGTGATCAGGGTAAAGTCCTCGGAAACACCATATATTTT.